This T cell receptor beta chain comes out of a study of shared clonotypes between healthy human individuals. Data came from immunoSEQ multiplex PCR; TCRdb stores just in-frame clones and leaves some out. This table holds approximately 2.5 million clones, around 94% found once. Per the germline V gene, CDR1 is LGHNA and CDR2 is YSLEER. J gave up 2 bases and V 3 bases, and 3 bases lay outside the gene matches. The CDR3 totals 16 residues. The chain couples TRBV4-3 to TRBJ2-1; TRBD2 aligns across 11 bases. The sequence was collected from a man aged 18 to 29 in good health. Sequenced material: naive CD4+ T cells sorted from blood. The subset was: CD45RA+ positively selected. In DNA, the CDR3 is TGCGCCAGCAGCCAGGAACTAGCGGGAGCCTACAATGAGCAGTTCTTC. The encoded protein is CASSQELAGAYNEQFF.